This is a list of T cell receptor beta chains from one sample in a study of cytomegalovirus exposure and HLA in healthy donors. The method was immunoSEQ multiplex PCR; TCRdb's version includes in-frame clones alone and lacks a portion of them. The table shows approximately 140,000 clones, with just under 65% occurring only once. Sequenced input: PBMCs. Source of these receptors: a woman aged 55-69 years in good health and CMV-seropositive. The CDR3 runs from the conserved cysteine through the conserved F or W. D genes are given only for firm matches. Size is omitted from some rows. Given values are once, few, many or a class for expanded clones.

V	J	D	size	DNA	CDR3
TRBV19	TRBJ1-4	NA	few	TGTGCCAGTAGACTATCCGGGACACTTCTTGCAACTAATGAAAAACTGTTTTTT	CASRLSGTLLATNEKLFF
TRBV9	TRBJ1-2	NA	NA	TGTGCCAGCAGCGTAGACTTAGGGGCCTCCTATGGCTACACCTTC	CASSVDLGASYGYTF
TRBV5-6	TRBJ2-7	TRBD2	few	TGTGCCAGCAGCCCTCGGAGGGAGGGACGGGTCGAGCAGTACTTC	CASSPRREGRVEQYF
TRBV2	TRBJ2-7	NA	NA	TGTGCCAGCAGCTCTACCTGGACTTCAGTCCCTCACGAGCAGTACTTC	CASSSTWTSVPHEQYF
TRBV5-1	TRBJ2-3	NA	NA	TGCGCCAGCAGCAAAGACAGGTCGGATACGCAGTATTTT	CASSKDRSDTQYF
TRBV7-2	TRBJ1-2	NA	NA	TGTGCCAGCAGCTTAGCCGGCCAGGTCATTAACTATGGCTACACCTTC	CASSLAGQVINYGYTF
TRBV5-1	TRBJ2-7	TRBD2	NA	TGCGCCAGCAGCTGGCGGACGGGAGGTTACGAGCAGTACTTC	CASSWRTGGYEQYF
TRBV11-3	TRBJ2-3	NA	once	TGTGCCAGCAGCTTTGGGGGGGCAAATACGCAGTATTTT	CASSFGGANTQYF
TRBV19	TRBJ2-7	TRBD1	NA	TGTGCCAGCAAGCCCGCGGGACAGGTCTACGAGCAGTACTTC	CASKPAGQVYEQYF
TRBV5-5	TRBJ1-5	TRBD1	once	TGTGCCAGCAGCTCCCAAACAGGGGTCAATCAGCCCCAGCATTTT	CASSSQTGVNQPQHF
TRBV21-1	TRBJ1-4	NA	NA	TGTGCCAGCAGTGGCAGGGCAGGGGAAAAACTGTTTTTT	CASSGRAGEKLFF
TRBV27	TRBJ1-1	TRBD1	few	TGTGCCAGCAGCGATGGGACAGGATTCATGAACACTGAAGCTTTCTTT	CASSDGTGFMNTEAFF
TRBV6-4	TRBJ2-1	NA	few	TGTGCCAGCAGTCCTCAGGGAGGATCCTACAATGAGCAGTTCTTC	CASSPQGGSYNEQFF
TRBV11-2	TRBJ2-1	NA	NA	TGTGCCAGCAACCCAGATAGCGGCTCCTACAATGAGCAGTTCTTC	CASNPDSGSYNEQFF
TRBV29-1	TRBJ2-7	TRBD1	NA	TGCAGCGTAGGGACAGGGAGCTCCTACGAGCAGTACTTC	CSVGTGSSYEQYF
TRBV19	TRBJ1-2	TRBD1	NA	TGTGCCAGTGAGGGGGCGTTCTATGGCTACACCTTC	CASEGAFYGYTF
TRBV10-3	TRBJ2-3	NA	NA	TGTGCCATCAGTGCTAGTGATACAGATACGCAGTATTTT	CAISASDTDTQYF
TRBV6-5	TRBJ2-7	TRBD1	NA	TGTGCCAGCAGTTACAGGGGGCGCGAGCAGTACTTC	CASSYRGREQYF
TRBV6-1	TRBJ2-1	TRBD1	few	TGTGCCAGCACCTCGAGACAGGGGGTACTGGATGAGCAGTTCTTC	CASTSRQGVLDEQFF
TRBV18	TRBJ2-3	NA	NA	TGTGCCAGCTCACCAAGTCAGACAGATACGCAGTATTTT	CASSPSQTDTQYF
TRBV5-1	TRBJ1-3	NA	NA	TGCGCCAGCAGCGATTTAGGGGCAGGAAACACCATATATTTT	CASSDLGAGNTIYF
TRBV28	TRBJ2-1	TRBD2	NA	TGTGCCATCACGGGGGGCTACAATGAGCAGTTCTTC	CAITGGYNEQFF
TRBV4-3	TRBJ2-2	TRBD2	NA	TGCGCCAGCAGCCGGGGCGGGGGGGTCGACGGGGAGCTGTTTTTT	CASSRGGGVDGELFF
TRBV19	TRBJ2-2	TRBD2	NA	TGTGCCAGTACCCGGCTAGCGGCGAACACCGGGGAGCTGTTTTTT	CASTRLAANTGELFF
TRBV19	TRBJ2-5	NA	NA	TGTGCCAGTAGTCCCCTCGAAGGGAGGGAGACCCAGTACTTC	CASSPLEGRETQYF
TRBV7-3	TRBJ2-5	NA	NA	TGTGCCAGCCGGGGGGGTTTGCCCTCAGGGGGAAAGACCCAGTACTTC	CASRGGLPSGGKTQYF
TRBV7-9	TRBJ2-5	TRBD1	NA	TGTGCCAGCAGCCCCGGACAGGTTGTGGAGACCCAGTACTTC	CASSPGQVVETQYF
TRBV5-6	TRBJ1-2	NA	NA	TGTGCCAGCAATATACTTAACTATGGCTACACCTTC	CASNILNYGYTF
TRBV9	TRBJ2-3	NA	NA	TGTGCCAGCAGCGTAGATGTGGGAGCCTACCGGGATACGCAGTATTTT	CASSVDVGAYRDTQYF
TRBV29-1	TRBJ2-4	NA	NA	TGCAGCGTTGTCGTGGGAGTGGTCAAAAACATTCAGTACTTC	CSVVVGVVKNIQYF
TRBV5-1	TRBJ2-5	NA	NA	TGCGCCAGCAGCTTGGTGGGGGGTATCAGAGAGACCCAGTACTTC	CASSLVGGIRETQYF
TRBV15	TRBJ1-3	TRBD1	NA	TGTGCCACCAGCAGTACCGGGGACAGTCGAAACACCATATATTTT	CATSSTGDSRNTIYF
TRBV6-5	TRBJ1-1	NA	few	TGTGCCAGCAGTCCCGGAGTCCACACTGAAGCTTTCTTT	CASSPGVHTEAFF
TRBV4-2	TRBJ2-1	TRBD2	few	TGTGCCAGCAGCCCGGGACTAGCGGACTACAATGAGCAGTTCTTC	CASSPGLADYNEQFF
TRBV9	TRBJ1-2	NA	NA	TGTGCCAGCAGCGTAGACGGCAGGCCCTATGGCTACACCTTC	CASSVDGRPYGYTF
TRBV28	TRBJ1-1	TRBD1	few	TGTGCCAGCCCCTCTAAGTTTTTATTTGCAGGGGGAGAGTCGAACACTGAAGCTTTCTTT	CASPSKFLFAGGESNTEAFF
TRBV6-6	TRBJ2-3	NA	NA	TGTGCCAGCGCGCACGAAACTCCAGATACGCAGTATTTT	CASAHETPDTQYF